Described below is a single TCR beta chain sequence and its context. Its antigen remains undetermined. No much larger clone is present one base from it, and per-base qualities are unavailable. Between the V and J ends, shortened by 2 bases and 9 bases respectively, the junction contains 11 bases. From a lookup of the germline V gene (reference sequence), CDR1 and CDR2 are MNHEY and SMNVEV. From the cysteine up to the phenylalanine, the CDR3 has a length of 13 residues. Left in the record is the CDR3 DNA by itself, 39 bases read in frame from the first base. The sample comes from a study of T cells in localized non-small cell lung cancer (dated by TCRdb to the early 2020s). About the investigation overall: The study examined T cell repertoires in 236 patients with early-stage NSCLC and compared tumors with uninvolved tumor-adjacent lungs. The mean age of the NSCLC patients was roughly 63 years, with 120 to 150 men and over 100 women. All 250 or so NSCLC patients in the cohort were treatment-naive and had localized lung tumors that were resected.

Overall results and qualifications from the work: Uninvolved tumor-adjacent lung showed the highest T cell clonality, higher than tumor, which suggests more focused antigenic responses in the uninvolved tumor-adjacent lung. Higher T cell density in blood was associated with longer overall survival, whereas higher clonality in adjacent lung was associated with shorter survival. Because the study design was exploratory, TCR variables were selected using unadjusted p-values without false-discovery rate correction. Of the top 100 tumor clones, a median of approximately 60 were detected in paired uninvolved adjacent lung; some 28 were also among that lung's top 100. Because multi-region sequencing of the tumors was not done, intratumor heterogeneity could not be ruled out.

At diagnosis, tumor, uninvolved tumor-adjacent lung and peripheral blood were collected and then preserved as a mix of FFPE and fresh-frozen material. For TCR repertoire profiling, the blood samples were analyzed as peripheral blood mononuclear cells. TCR beta CDR3 regions were sequenced from DNA using the immunoSEQ Assay. Per the source publication's procedure: To compute T cell density, TCR beta template counts were normalized to usable DNA, which was estimated by amplifying housekeeping genes. Richness was estimated using the preseqR package, with extrapolation to 400,000 templates for PBMC samples and to 120,000 templates for tissue samples. Clonality was defined by subtracting Pielou's evenness from one. To identify tissue-enriched TCRs, differential abundance testing was run on productive amino-acid clonotypes with a minimum total count of 5 and an alpha of 0.1. Repertoire overlap between compartments was quantified with the Jaccard Index and Morisita Overlap Index. GLIPH grouped TCR beta CDR3s together with public tetramer-defined viral CDR3s, and a viral motif had to include at least three viral sequences and also show V-gene enrichment. The table was pulled from immuneACCESS by TCRdb, which kept in-frame rearrangements only. Such tables lose some clones; where checked, under half of the loss comes from unresolved V genes, and the rest has no known cause. That table is the source of V, J and clone size, and D and trimming were worked out from the DNA. The sample table holds approximately 30,000 clones, of which approximately 91% were seen once. 4.2% of the sample belongs to the ten largest clones.

This sequence originates from a woman between 40 and 69 years old with stage I lung adenocarcinoma. This sequence uses TRBV27 and TRBJ2-1; the D gene is perhaps TRBD1 or TRBD2, each of them matching over 6 bases. Sequencing used peripheral blood, obtained before any cancer treatment. The CDR3 reads as follows: CASSLRGGGEQFF. Read as DNA, the sequence is TGTGCCAGCAGTTTAAGAGGAGGGGGTGAGCAGTTCTTC.